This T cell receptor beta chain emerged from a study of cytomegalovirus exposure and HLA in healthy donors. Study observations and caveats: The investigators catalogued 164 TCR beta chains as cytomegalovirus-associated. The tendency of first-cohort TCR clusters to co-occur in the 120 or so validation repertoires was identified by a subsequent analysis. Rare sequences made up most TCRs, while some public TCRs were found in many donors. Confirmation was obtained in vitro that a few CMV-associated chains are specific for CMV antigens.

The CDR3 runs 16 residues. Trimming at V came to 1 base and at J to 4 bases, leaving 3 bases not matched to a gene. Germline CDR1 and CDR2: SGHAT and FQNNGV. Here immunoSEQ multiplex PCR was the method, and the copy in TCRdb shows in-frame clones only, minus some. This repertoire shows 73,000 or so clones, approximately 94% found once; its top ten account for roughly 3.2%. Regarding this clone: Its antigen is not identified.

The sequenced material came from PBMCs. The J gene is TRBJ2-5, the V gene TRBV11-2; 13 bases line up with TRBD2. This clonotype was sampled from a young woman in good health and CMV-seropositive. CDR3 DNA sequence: TGTGCCAGCAGCTTAGGGGGACTAGCGGGAAGAGAGACCCAGTACTTC. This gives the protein CASSLGGLAGRETQYF. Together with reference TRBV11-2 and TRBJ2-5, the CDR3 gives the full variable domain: EAGVAQSPRYKIIEKRQSVAFWCNPISGHATLYWYQQILGQGPKLLIQFQNNGVVDDSQLPKDRFSAERLKGVDSTLKIQPAKLEDSAVYLCASSLGGLAGRETQYFGPGTRLLVL.